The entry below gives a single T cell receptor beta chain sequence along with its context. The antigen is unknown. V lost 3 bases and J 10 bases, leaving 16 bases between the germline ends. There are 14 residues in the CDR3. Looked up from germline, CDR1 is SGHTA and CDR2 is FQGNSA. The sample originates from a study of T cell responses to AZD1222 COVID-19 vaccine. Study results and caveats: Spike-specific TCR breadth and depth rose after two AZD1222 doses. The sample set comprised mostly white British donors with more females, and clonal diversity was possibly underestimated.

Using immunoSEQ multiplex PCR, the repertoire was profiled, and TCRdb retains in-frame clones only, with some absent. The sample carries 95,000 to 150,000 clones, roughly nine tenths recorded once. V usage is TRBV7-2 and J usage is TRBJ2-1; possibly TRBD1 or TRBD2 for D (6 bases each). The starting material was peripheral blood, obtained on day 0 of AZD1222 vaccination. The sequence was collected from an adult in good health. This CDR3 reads CASSFGGLGGEQFF. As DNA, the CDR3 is TGTGCCAGCAGCTTCGGGGGCCTCGGTGGAGAGCAGTTCTTC.